One T cell receptor (beta chain) is described in this entry. Germline is not matched at one junction end, which may reflect a read error. This sample is part of a study of shared clonotypes between healthy human individuals. Repertoires were generated with immunoSEQ multiplex PCR, while TCRdb's copy carries only in-frame clones and drops some. The sample contains fewer than 3 million clones, around 93% of which appear only once. This CDR3 has 15 residues. Germline CDR1 reads MDHEN; CDR2 reads SYDVKM. The V gene is TRBV28, the J gene TRBJ2-6, with no clear D. This receptor was obtained from a man aged 18-30 years in good health. Some clones in this sample may be carry-over from other donors' samples. The sequenced sample was naive CD4+ T cells from PBMCs. Subset noted: CD45RA+ positively selected. The CDR3 region has the DNA TGTGCCAGCAGTACTCATAGTACTGGTGCCAACGTCCTGACTTTC. Translation: CASSTHSTGANVLTF.